Reported below is one TCR beta chain. The antigen is not known. This entry belongs to a study of vaccination effects on CD4 cells after COVID-19. Viral peptide pools were used in the ViraFEST assay to expand antigen-specific CD4+ T cells, and sequencing came afterward. The culture ran for 10 days before CD4+ T cells were isolated. Either the mRNA-1273 or the BNT162b2 vaccine was given to participants as two doses. Sequencing used immunoSEQ multiplex PCR; TCRdb keeps in-frame clones, though not all of them. The sample has approximately 23,000 clones, 70% to 75% seen once. Per the germline V gene, CDR1 is ENHRY and CDR2 is SYGVKD. V was shortened by 6 bases and J by 3 bases, with 20 bases between the two germline ends. The length of the CDR3 is 16 residues.

Sample: CD4+ T cells from PBMCs cultured with SARS-CoV-2 spike peptides, taken after COVID-19 vaccination. The origin of this receptor is a human donor who received a COVID-19 vaccine. V is TRBV10-3 and J is TRBJ1-1; TRBD1 might be the D (6 bases). For the CDR3, the DNA is TGTGCCATCAGCTCGGGGGGCGGGATGGGATACACTGAAGCTTTCTTT. Amino acid sequence: CAISSGGGMGYTEAFF.